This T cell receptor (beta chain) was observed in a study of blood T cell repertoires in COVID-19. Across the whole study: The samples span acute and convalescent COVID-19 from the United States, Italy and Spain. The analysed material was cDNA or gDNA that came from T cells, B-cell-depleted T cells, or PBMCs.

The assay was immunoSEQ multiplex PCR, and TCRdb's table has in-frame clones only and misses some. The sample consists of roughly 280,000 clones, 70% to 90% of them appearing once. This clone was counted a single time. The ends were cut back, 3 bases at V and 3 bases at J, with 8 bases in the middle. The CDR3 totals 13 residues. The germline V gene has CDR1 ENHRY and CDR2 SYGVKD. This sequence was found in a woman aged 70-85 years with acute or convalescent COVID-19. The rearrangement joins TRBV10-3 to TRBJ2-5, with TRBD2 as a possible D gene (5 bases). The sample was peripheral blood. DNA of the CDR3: TGTGCCATCAGTGACCCGAGGGAAGAGACCCAGTACTTC. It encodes CAISDPREETQYF.